This TCR beta chain comes out of a study of CXCR3-negative and CXCR3-positive naive CD8 T cells. Whole-study results and caveats: Naive CXCR3-positive and CXCR3-negative cells shared TRBV-TRBJ usage; memory cells diverged. Sequencing showed both naive subsets with comparably high diversity, and memory CD8+ cells much lower. The study found more hydrophobic TRB CDR3s in CXCR3-positive naive cells than in CXCR3-negative naive cells.

Germline V gene data show CDR1 as LGHNA and CDR2 as YSLEER. The CDR3 is 14 amino acids. As concerns this clonotype: Its antigen is undetermined.

With UMI labels, 5' RACE was used to prepare the TRB cDNA libraries. With the 5' RACE reads reprocessed, TCRdb shows one record per CDR3 protein and no DNA. This sample's table reports 75,000 to 100,000 distinct CDR3 sequences. Triplicate approximately 280,000-cell sorts were made of each CD8+ T cell subset. Those CD8+ T cells considered naive were CD45RO-CCR7+CD27+CD95-. The sequenced material came from naive CXCR3+ CD8+ T cells from blood. Subset here: CD45RO-CCR7+CD27+CD95- naive CD8+ T cells expressing CXCR3 (TNR3+). The chain uses TRBV4-3 and TRBJ2-3. The receptor was derived from a human donor in good health. Some clones in this sample may be carry-over from other donors' samples. CDR3 amino acids: CASSQDSSTDTQYF.